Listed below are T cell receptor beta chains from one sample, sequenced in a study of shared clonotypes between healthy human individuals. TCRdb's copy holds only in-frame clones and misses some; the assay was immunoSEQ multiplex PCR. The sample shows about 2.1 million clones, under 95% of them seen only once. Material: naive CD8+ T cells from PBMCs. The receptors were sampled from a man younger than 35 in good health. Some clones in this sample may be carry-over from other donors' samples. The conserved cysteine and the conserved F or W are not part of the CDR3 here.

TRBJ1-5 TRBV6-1 ASSEGGGLQPQH
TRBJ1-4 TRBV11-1 ASSLAVPVEKLF
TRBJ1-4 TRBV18 ASSDRGPTTNEKLF
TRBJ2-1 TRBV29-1 SVEGTSQSSYNEQF
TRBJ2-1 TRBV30 AWSILDRGRGNEQF
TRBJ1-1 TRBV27 ASQPERGNTEAF
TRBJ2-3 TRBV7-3 ASSLGWALTDTQY
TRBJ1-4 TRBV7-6 ASSLDGQPNEKLF
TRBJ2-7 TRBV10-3 AIAPGLAGGTNYEQY
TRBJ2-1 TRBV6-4 ASSALAGGYNEQF
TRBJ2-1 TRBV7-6 ASSPSGTGYEQF
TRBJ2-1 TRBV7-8 ASSPLAGVNEQF
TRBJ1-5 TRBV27 ASSRDGDSNQPQH
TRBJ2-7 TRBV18 ASSPRSVRAPYEQY
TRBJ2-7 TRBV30 AWNRAAYEQY
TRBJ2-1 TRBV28 ATKSQGYYNEQF
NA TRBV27 ASSWIIGASEQY
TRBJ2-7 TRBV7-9 ASSSGTGAHEQY
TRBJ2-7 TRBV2 ASSRGSGTKYEQY
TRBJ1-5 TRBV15 ATSRVKEYNQPQH
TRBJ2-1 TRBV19 ASSITRTVYNEQF
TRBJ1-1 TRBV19 ASSGEDTEAF
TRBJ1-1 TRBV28 ASRLGGWGNTEAF
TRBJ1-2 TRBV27 ASSIGPSNGYT
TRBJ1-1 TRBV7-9 ASSLGGTGEAF
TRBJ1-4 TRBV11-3 ASSLGKGVINEKLF
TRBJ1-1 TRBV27 ASSLRQGVEAF
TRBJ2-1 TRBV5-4 ASSLMANEQF
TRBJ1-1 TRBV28 ASSLGGPNTEAF
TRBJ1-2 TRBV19 ASSISGFHGYT
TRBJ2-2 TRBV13 ASSSPWPGVPSGELF
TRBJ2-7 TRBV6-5 ASSYLGQGKYEQY
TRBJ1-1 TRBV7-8 ASSSMPLHEAF
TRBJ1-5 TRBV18 ASSRFGTTDQPQH
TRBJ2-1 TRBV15 ATSSLARDRADEQF
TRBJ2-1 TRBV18 ASSPPSLAGNEQF
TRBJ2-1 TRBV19 ASSIGQSSYNEQF
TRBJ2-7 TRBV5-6 ASSSGTGGAIYEQY
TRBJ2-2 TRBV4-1 ASSTRQRGTGSPGELF
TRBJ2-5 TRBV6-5 ASSILKTQY
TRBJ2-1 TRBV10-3 AIMAALLYNEQF
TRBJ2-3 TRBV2 ASRVERASAGGDTQY
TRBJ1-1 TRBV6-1 ASSADTRNTEAF
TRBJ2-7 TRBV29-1 SVEVRTQGGYEQY
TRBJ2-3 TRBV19 ASSNWAGAEDTQY
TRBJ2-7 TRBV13 ASSLGGLAYEQY
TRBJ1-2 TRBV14 ASSQDRGTGGHYGYT
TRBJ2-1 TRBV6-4 ASSVGGGHRSEQF
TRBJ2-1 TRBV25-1 ASMPVGRGRGNEQF
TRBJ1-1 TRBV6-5 ASRELQGSTFEAF
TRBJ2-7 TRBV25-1 ASGGSGYEQY
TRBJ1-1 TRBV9 ASSVGGTEAF
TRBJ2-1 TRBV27 ASSSPAGGFPIHNEQF
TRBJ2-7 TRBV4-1 ASSPVFDRGIWKY
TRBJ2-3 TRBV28 ASSLFRPGRQQYAGDTQY